Listed here are 20 T cell receptor beta chains from one sample, sequenced in a study of blood T cell repertoires in COVID-19. Data came from immunoSEQ multiplex PCR; TCRdb stores just in-frame clones and leaves some out. The sample lists roughly 300,000 clones, about 93% occurring once. The sample taken for sequencing was peripheral blood. These receptors were taken from a woman aged 25 to 39 with COVID-19, enrolled during active disease.

A remark on this clone: Sequence at one end of the junction differs from germline and may be a read error. V gene TRBV5-1 combines with J gene TRBJ1-1; D possibly corresponds to TRBD1 (6 bases). The germline CDR1 and CDR2 sequences are SGHRS and YFSETQ. The CDR3 spans 16 residues. CDR3 nucleotide sequence: TGCGCCAGCAGCTTGATGGGGGCGGATATGAACACTGGAGCTTTCTTT. This gives the protein CASSLMGADMNTGAFF.

The chain is built from TRBV18 and TRBJ1-5; a weak D match, TRBD1 (6 bases). V was trimmed by 3 bases and J by 4 bases, leaving 16 bases between them. This CDR3 contains 16 residues. Germline V gives CDR1 KGHSH, CDR2 LQKENI. CDR3 nucleotides: TGTGCCAGCTCACCGGGTTCTGGGACAAAAAATCAGCCCCAGCATTTT. It translates to CASSPGSGTKNQPQHF.

The chain links TRBV2 to TRBJ1-5; 7 positions agree with TRBD1. The CDR3 is made up of 12 amino acids. With 6 bases clipped from V and 9 bases from J, the junction kept 5 bases outside the gene matches. Germline values: CDR1 SNHLY, CDR2 FYNNEI. CDR3 residues: CASRETGRPQHF. DNA of the CDR3: TGTGCCAGCAGAGAGACAGGGCGGCCCCAGCATTTT.

This clone was counted a few times. The gene calls are TRBV5-1 and TRBJ2-1; 9 positions agree with TRBD2. Germline CDR1 SGHRS, CDR2 YFSETQ. With 3 bases clipped from V and 10 bases from J, the junction kept 8 bases outside the gene matches. This CDR3 comprises 14 residues. Here the CDR3 DNA reads TGCGCCAGCAGCTCTGGGACTAGCAGGCAGGAGCAGTTCTTC. It encodes CASSSGTSRQEQFF.

The chain employs TRBV7-9 and TRBJ1-6; the D gene is possibly TRBD1 (6 bases). CDR3 length equals 14 residues. Germline CDR1 and CDR2: SEHNR and FQNEAQ (reference sequence). V gave up 5 bases and J gave up 8 bases, with 13 bases separating them. CDR3 in DNA: TGTGCCAGCAGCGTACAGGGCACTTATTCACCCCTCCACTTT. Translation gives CASSVQGTYSPLHF.

This chain joins TRBV19 and TRBJ2-7, with D perhaps TRBD1 (6 bases). Trimming took 5 bases from V and 2 from J, leaving 16 bases between them. The CDR3 has 15 amino acids. Germline loops: CDR1 LNHDA, CDR2 SQIVND (reference sequence). CDR3 residues: CASSSSDSHTYEQYF. The DNA for the CDR3 is TGTGCCAGTAGTTCGTCGGACAGCCATACCTACGAGCAGTACTTC.

The chain employs TRBV19 and TRBJ2-6; 7 positions match TRBD1. The junction had 9 bases not matched to a gene; V was cut back by 10 bases and J by 0 bases. CDR1 and CDR2 (germline): LNHDA, SQIVND (reference sequence). The length of the CDR3 is 16 residues. The CDR3 sequence: CATRGRGTSGANVLTF. The CDR3, as DNA: TGTGCCACCAGAGGCAGGGGGACCTCTGGGGCCAACGTCCTGACTTTC. Supplemented by reference TRBV19 and TRBJ2-6, the full variable domain reads DGGITQSPKYLFRKEGQNVTLSCEQNLNHDAMYWYRQDPGQGLRLIYYSQIVNDFQKGDIAEGYSVSREKKESFPLTVTSAQKNPTAFYLCATRGRGTSGANVLTFGAGSRLTVL.

The chain recombines TRBV30 with TRBJ2-5, with 7 bases aligning to TRBD1. CDR1 is GTSNPN, CDR2 SVGIG, per germline (reference sequence). The CDR3 extends over 12 amino acids. V trimming: 3 bases; J trimming: 5 bases; junction bases outside the gene matches: 3. DNA of the CDR3: TGTGCCTGGAGCCGGGGACAGGAGACCCAGTACTTC. Translation: CAWSRGQETQYF. The full variable domain, with the rest looked up from reference TRBV30 and TRBJ2-5, is SQTIHQWPATLVQPVGSPLSLECTVEGTSNPNLYWYRQAAGRGLQLLFYSVGIGQISSEVPQNLSASRPQDRQFILSSKKLLLSDSGFYLCAWSRGQETQYFGPGTRLLVL.

This chain joins TRBV19 and TRBJ1-1; D unresolved. The CDR3 runs to 15 residues. V was cut by 6 bases and J by 0 bases, with 14 bases left in between. The germline gives CDR1 LNHDA, CDR2 SQIVND (reference sequence). CDR3 nucleotides: TGTGCCAGTAGGCCGGGTCTGCCGATGAACACTGAAGCTTTCTTT. Its translation is CASRPGLPMNTEAFF. The entire variable domain, with the rest obtained from reference TRBV19 and TRBJ1-1, is as follows: DGGITQSPKYLFRKEGQNVTLSCEQNLNHDAMYWYRQDPGQGLRLIYYSQIVNDFQKGDIAEGYSVSREKKESFPLTVTSAQKNPTAFYLCASRPGLPMNTEAFFGQGTRLTVV.

The chain has TRBV4-1 and TRBJ1-3, with 7 bases that match TRBD1. From germline, CDR1 is MGHRA and CDR2 YSYEKL. V gave up 5 bases and J gave up 2 bases; unmatched junction bases: 3. The CDR3 contains 14 residues. The CDR3 coding sequence is TGCGCCAGCAGCTGGACAGGAACTGGAAACACCATATATTTT. Residues: CASSWTGTGNTIYF.

The sample holds one count of this clone. The chain links TRBV20-1 to TRBJ2-7, with D unresolved. CDR3 length: 13 amino acids. The V end lost 3 bases, the J end lost 2 bases, and 11 bases lay between the germline ends. Germline lookup yields CDR1 DFQATT and CDR2 SNEGSKA (reference sequence). Here the CDR3 DNA reads TGCAGTGCTAGTACGGGTCGAACCTACGAGCAGTACTTC. Amino acid sequence: CSASTGRTYEQYF.

This clone was seen a handful of times. CDR3 nucleotide sequence: TGTGCCAGCATGCGGGGCTTGACGCAGTATTTT. This sequence encodes CASMRGLTQYF. This chain connects TRBV2 to TRBJ2-3; D possibly corresponds to TRBD2 (6 bases). Trimming removed 7 bases from V and 9 bases from J, with 11 bases in between. Germline assignment: CDR1 SNHLY and CDR2 FYNNEI. This CDR3 has 11 amino acids.

This clone was counted a single time. This sample includes further DNA sequences coding for the same CDR3. This rearrangement joins TRBV4-1 to TRBJ1-2; a weak D match, TRBD1 (5 bases). Trimming removed 4 bases from V and 2 bases from J, with 11 bases in between. The germline V gene has CDR1 MGHRA and CDR2 YSYEKL. This CDR3 has 14 amino acids. CDR3 protein: CASSLRRGNYGYTF. DNA of the CDR3: TGCGCCAGCAGCCTCCGTCGGGGGAACTATGGCTACACCTTC.

V usage is TRBV5-1 and J usage is TRBJ2-7, with 8 bases fitting TRBD2. J gave up 4 bases and V 0 bases, and 3 bases lay outside the gene matches. CDR1 is SGHRS and CDR2 is YFSETQ in the germline V gene. The CDR3 has 14 amino acids. The CDR3 nucleotides read TGCGCCAGCAGCTTGGAATTAGCGGGGTACGAGCAGTACTTC. Translating it yields CASSLELAGYEQYF.

The chain has TRBV5-1 and TRBJ1-4; the D is unclear. Germline CDR1 reads SGHRS; CDR2 reads YFSETQ. This CDR3 has 15 residues. V was cut by 2 bases and J by 0 bases, with 8 bases left in between. CDR3 residues: CASSLRDATNEKLFF. DNA of the CDR3: TGCGCCAGCAGCTTACGGGATGCAACTAATGAAAAACTGTTTTTT.

The chain links TRBV27 to TRBJ2-1; 11 nucleotides agree with TRBD1. The CDR3 is made up of 13 amino acids. Germline CDR1 and CDR2: MNHEY and SMNVEV (reference sequence). J gave up 6 bases and V 5 bases, and 0 bases lay outside the gene matches. The CDR3 DNA is TGTGCCAGCAGTGGGACAGGGGGCAATGAGCAGTTCTTC. This translates into CASSGTGGNEQFF.

The chain links TRBV7-6 to TRBJ1-2, with a weak D call TRBD1 (6 bases). This CDR3 contains 12 residues. Germline V CDR1 and CDR2: SGHVS, FNYEAQ. V lost 2 bases to trimming and J lost 6 bases, with 7 bases between them. In DNA form, the CDR3 reads TGTGCCAGCAGCTTATCAGGGGATGGCTACACCTTC. Its protein product is CASSLSGDGYTF.

This rearrangement joins TRBV18 to TRBJ1-5; D not resolved. This CDR3 has 12 amino acids. Germline CDR1 reads KGHSH; CDR2 reads LQKENI. Trimming pared 4 bases from V and 5 bases from J, leaving 6 bases between. CDR3 sequence (DNA): TGTGCCAGCTCACGGCCAGATCAGCCCCAGCATTTT. Translating gives CASSRPDQPQHF.

This chain uses TRBV9 with TRBJ1-1; D not certain. Trimming took 4 bases from V and 5 from J, leaving 12 bases between them. The length of the CDR3 is 13 residues. CDR1 and CDR2 from the germline V gene are SGDLS and YYNGEE. The CDR3 DNA reads TGTGCCAGCAGCTCCTCTATTTGGACTGAAGCTTTCTTT. It yields the protein CASSSSIWTEAFF.

This clone was counted only a few times. The chain joins TRBV20-1 to TRBJ2-7, with TRBD1 matching over 7 bases. J gave up 13 bases and V 2 bases, and 8 bases lay outside the gene matches. The germline CDR1 and CDR2 sequences are DFQATT and SNEGSKA (reference sequence). This CDR3 contains 11 residues. The DNA of the CDR3 is TGCAGTGCTAGAAAAAACAGGGGAGAATACTTC. Its protein is CSARKNRGEYF.